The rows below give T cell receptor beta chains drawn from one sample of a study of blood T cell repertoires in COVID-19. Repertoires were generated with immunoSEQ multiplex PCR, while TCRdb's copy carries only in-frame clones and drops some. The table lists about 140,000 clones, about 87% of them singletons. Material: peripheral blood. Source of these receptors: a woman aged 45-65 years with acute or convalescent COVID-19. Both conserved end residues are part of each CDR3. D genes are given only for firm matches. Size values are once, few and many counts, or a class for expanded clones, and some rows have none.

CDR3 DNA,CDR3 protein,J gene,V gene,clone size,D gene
TGTGCCAGCAGTTACCCGTTGTCTGAAGCTTTCTTT,CASSYPLSEAFF,TRBJ1-1,TRBV6-5,.,.
TGCGCCAGCAGCTTCTACAGGGCCCGGGGCACTGAAGCTTTCTTT,CASSFYRARGTEAFF,TRBJ1-1,TRBV5-1,.,.
TGTGCCAGCAGCATGCCCGGTGGCTACACCTTC,CASSMPGGYTF,TRBJ1-2,TRBV7-6,.,.
TGTGCCAGCAGCCAGGTCACTAGCGGGAGCACAGATACGCAGTATTTT,CASSQVTSGSTDTQYF,TRBJ2-3,TRBV4-2,.,TRBD2
TGTGCCAGCAGCACGGGACAGGGTTACAATCAGCCCCAGCATTTT,CASSTGQGYNQPQHF,TRBJ1-5,TRBV28,.,TRBD1
TGTGCCAGCCGAGGGGGGGTTGGGGAGACCCAGTACTTC,CASRGGVGETQYF,TRBJ2-5,TRBV25-1,.,.
TGTGCCAGCAGGACAGGGGTCAATCAGCCCCAGCATTTT,CASRTGVNQPQHF,TRBJ1-5,TRBV28,.,TRBD1
TGTGCCAGCAGCAGTCCCTGGGCTTCCAATGAGCAGTTCTTC,CASSSPWASNEQFF,TRBJ2-1,TRBV9,.,.
TGTGCCACAGGCGACAGGGAGGATCAGCCCCAGCATTTT,CATGDREDQPQHF,TRBJ1-5,TRBV15,.,TRBD1
TGTGCCAGCTCACTGGGACAGGTTGGCTACAATGAGCAGTTCTTC,CASSLGQVGYNEQFF,TRBJ2-1,TRBV18,.,TRBD1
TGTGCCAGCTCAGGGCTAGGGACAGGGGGCGCGGTCGGCCAGCCCCAGCATTTT,CASSGLGTGGAVGQPQHF,TRBJ1-5,TRBV18,once,TRBD1
TGTGCCAGCTCACCCGCCAACGAGCAAGAGACCCAGTACTTC,CASSPANEQETQYF,TRBJ2-5,TRBV18,.,.
TGTGCCAGCAGCATGTGGGCAGAAGCTGGAAACACCATATATTTT,CASSMWAEAGNTIYF,TRBJ1-3,TRBV13,.,.
TGTGCCAGCAGCGTTACCGGGACTATGAACACCGGGGAGCTGTTTTTT,CASSVTGTMNTGELFF,TRBJ2-2,TRBV3-1/TRBV3-2,.,TRBD2
TGCAGCGCTGAGCTAGCGGGGGCCTACAATGAGCAGTTCTTC,CSAELAGAYNEQFF,TRBJ2-1,TRBV29-1,few,TRBD2
TGTGCCACCTACCGGGACAGGGTTACCTACGAGCAGTACTTC,CATYRDRVTYEQYF,TRBJ2-7,TRBV2,.,TRBD1
TGTGCCAGCAGCCAAGGGAGGGGGCGGTCGGAGACCCAGTACTTC,CASSQGRGRSETQYF,TRBJ2-5,TRBV3-1/TRBV3-2,.,.
TGCGCCAGCAGCCAAGGTGGCCCAGGGGTTAATGAAAAACTGTTTTTT,CASSQGGPGVNEKLFF,TRBJ1-4,TRBV4-1,.,.
TGTGCCAGCAGCCCCGGGGGGGGCCGGGTTGGAAACACCATATATTTT,CASSPGGGRVGNTIYF,TRBJ1-3,TRBV5-4,.,.
TGTGCCAGCAAAGAATTAGACAGGAGAAATGGCTACACCTTC,CASKELDRRNGYTF,TRBJ1-2,TRBV27,once,.
TGTGCCAGCAGCTTGGAGGGGGCCACTGAAGCTTTCTTT,CASSLEGATEAFF,TRBJ1-1,TRBV5-5,.,TRBD1
TGTGCCAGCAGCCCGGTAACAGACAATGAGCAGTTCTTC,CASSPVTDNEQFF,TRBJ2-1,TRBV5-4,.,.
TGTGCCAGCAGCCCGCGGGACTCTTTTCTTGGGGAGCAGTACTTC,CASSPRDSFLGEQYF,TRBJ2-7,TRBV9,once,.
TGTGCCAGCAGCTTTCCACTAGCGGGCCGCACAGATACGCAGTATTTT,CASSFPLAGRTDTQYF,TRBJ2-3,TRBV7-9,.,TRBD2
TGTGCCAGCAGTAGACAGGGGGTATTCCACGAGCAGTACTTC,CASSRQGVFHEQYF,TRBJ2-7,TRBV6-5,.,TRBD1
TGTGCCAGCAGCTTAACTACCTCATACAATGAGCAGTTCTTC,CASSLTTSYNEQFF,TRBJ2-1,TRBV13,.,.
TGTGCCAGCAGTTTCCGGGACAGTGGCTACACCTTC,CASSFRDSGYTF,TRBJ1-2,TRBV12-3/TRBV12-4,few,TRBD1
TGTGCCAGCAGCCATACCCCAACAGCACTAGCCTCCTATAATTCACCCCTCCACTTT,CASSHTPTALASYNSPLHF,TRBJ1-6,TRBV11-2,.,.
TGTGCCAGCAGCCCTTACTTGAACACTGAAGCTTTCTTT,CASSPYLNTEAFF,TRBJ1-1,TRBV7-3,.,.
TGTGCCAGCAGATCCGGACAGATGAACACTGAAGCTTTCTTT,CASRSGQMNTEAFF,TRBJ1-1,TRBV5-4,.,.
TGTGCCAGCCTCCCTACAGGGGGGAGTGAGACCCAGTACTTC,CASLPTGGSETQYF,TRBJ2-5,TRBV6-5,.,TRBD1
TGCGCCAGCAGCCAGGCTCTGCGGAACACAGATACGCAGTATTTT,CASSQALRNTDTQYF,TRBJ2-3,TRBV4-1,.,.
TGTGCCAGTAGTTACCAGGACGGTGGCCCGGGAGAGCAGTACTTC,CASSYQDGGPGEQYF,TRBJ2-7,TRBV19,.,.
TGTGCCAGCAGCTTAGGCCGGCGAACAGGGGGCGCCGATACGCAGTATTTT,CASSLGRRTGGADTQYF,TRBJ2-3,TRBV11-3,.,TRBD1
TGTGCCAGCAGCTTAAGCCGTAACACTGAAGCTTTCTTT,CASSLSRNTEAFF,TRBJ1-1,TRBV11-2,once,.
TGTGCCAGTAGTGCGATAACAGGGGGATGGGAGACCCAGTACTTC,CASSAITGGWETQYF,TRBJ2-5,TRBV19,.,TRBD1
TGTGCCAGCAGTCGTACCTCCGGGACTGTTTACAATGAGCAGTTCTTC,CASSRTSGTVYNEQFF,TRBJ2-1,TRBV7-3,.,.
TGTGCCAGCAGCCACCAGCGGGAGGGCCGTTACGAGCCCTACGAGCAGTACTTC,CASSHQREGRYEPYEQYF,TRBJ2-7,TRBV11-2,.,TRBD2
TGTGCCAGCAGAGAGAGGACAGGGTGGAATGAAAAACTGTTTTTT,CASRERTGWNEKLFF,TRBJ1-4,TRBV2,once,TRBD1
TGTGCCAGCAGCTTAAGATCAGGGGGCGATTCACCCCTCCACTTT,CASSLRSGGDSPLHF,TRBJ1-6,TRBV7-3,.,TRBD1
TGTGCCAGCAGCATGGCCGGGTACTACAATGAGCAGTTCTTC,CASSMAGYYNEQFF,TRBJ2-1,TRBV27,.,.
TGTGCCAGCAGTGATCAGGGGGGCACCGGGGAGCTGTTTTTT,CASSDQGGTGELFF,TRBJ2-2,TRBV6-4,few,.
TGTGCCAGCAGCCTGGCCAGGGAAGAGACCCAGTACTTC,CASSLAREETQYF,TRBJ2-5,TRBV6-5,.,.
TGTGCCAGCAGTCGCGGACAGGGGGCATACGAGCAGTACTTC,CASSRGQGAYEQYF,TRBJ2-7,TRBV14,.,TRBD1
TGCGCCAGTGGGACAGGGAGGACATCGATGAACAATCCCCCTTTCTTT,CASGTGRTSMNNPPFF,TRBJ1-1,TRBV5-1,few,TRBD1